Here is one T cell receptor beta chain with its context. TCRdb independently ran MiXCR on the 5' RACE reads; one entry per CDR3 protein. The sample records 25,000 or so distinct CDR3 sequences, 4.5% to 7.5% being singletons. This entry is derived from a study of spatial heterogeneity in lung cancer. The CDR3 spans 15 residues. J lost 9 bases, V lost 3 bases, and 10 bases had no gene match. The germline V gene has CDR1 SGHKS and CDR2 YYEKEE (reference sequence). Described time point: blood at routine non-recurrence follow-up after resection. Tumor, nontumor lung or frozen PBMC supplied whole RNA that was sequenced unsorted.

The V and J genes are TRBV5-5 and TRBJ2-1, with 9 bases identical to TRBD2. The TCR comes from a male donor with early-stage non-small cell lung cancer. The sequences come from PBMCs, collected at follow-up. This chain's CDR3 is CASSSKLAGVGEQFF. CDR3 coding DNA: TGTGCCAGCAGCTCAAAACTAGCGGGCGTGGGTGAGCAGTTCTTC.